Listed below are T cell receptor beta chains from one sample, sequenced in a study of cytomegalovirus exposure and HLA in healthy donors. Generated by immunoSEQ multiplex PCR, the TCRdb table keeps only in-frame clones and is missing some. In the table there are about 150,000 clones, approximately 80% of which are singletons. The sample consisted of PBMCs. All receptors derive from a woman aged 40 to 49 in good health and CMV-seronegative. CDR3s include the opening cysteine and the closing phenylalanine or tryptophan. Fields, in order: clone size, V gene, D gene, J gene, CDR3 DNA, CDR3 protein. A D gene is named only where the DNA matches it firmly. The size field is filled for only some rows; it gives once, few, many or a size class.

abundance: -
v_gene: TRBV2
d_gene: -
j_gene: TRBJ1-4
CDR3nt: TGTGCCAGCAGTGATTCGCCGGGACGGCGGGGTGAAAAACTGTTTTTT
CDR3aa: CASSDSPGRRGEKLFF

abundance: -
v_gene: TRBV28
d_gene: -
j_gene: TRBJ1-2
CDR3nt: TGTGCCAGCAGTTTAGTTCGGCGGCTGAACTATGGCTACACCTTC
CDR3aa: CASSLVRRLNYGYTF

abundance: -
v_gene: TRBV13
d_gene: TRBD2
j_gene: TRBJ2-3
CDR3nt: TGTGCCAGCAGCTTATCTAGCGGGAGAATAACAGATACGCAGTATTTT
CDR3aa: CASSLSSGRITDTQYF

abundance: -
v_gene: TRBV5-6
d_gene: -
j_gene: TRBJ1-2
CDR3nt: TGTGCCAGCAGCGTGGACAGACTATATGGCTACACCTTC
CDR3aa: CASSVDRLYGYTF

abundance: few
v_gene: TRBV6-5
d_gene: TRBD1
j_gene: TRBJ1-1
CDR3nt: TGTGCCAGCAGTGGGTTCACAGGGGACACTGAAGCTTTCTTT
CDR3aa: CASSGFTGDTEAFF

abundance: -
v_gene: TRBV30
d_gene: -
j_gene: TRBJ1-2
CDR3nt: TGTGCCTGGAACCTCCGGGACATCCATGGCTACACCTTC
CDR3aa: CAWNLRDIHGYTF

abundance: -
v_gene: TRBV5-1
d_gene: -
j_gene: TRBJ2-7
CDR3nt: TGCGCCAGCAGCGGGGAGGTGGGTTCCTACGAGCAGTACTTC
CDR3aa: CASSGEVGSYEQYF

abundance: -
v_gene: TRBV7-9
d_gene: -
j_gene: TRBJ2-1
CDR3nt: TGTGCCAGCAGCTTAGGGCTAGCATATGAGCAGTTCTTC
CDR3aa: CASSLGLAYEQFF

abundance: -
v_gene: TRBV2
d_gene: TRBD1
j_gene: TRBJ1-2
CDR3nt: TGTGCCAGCAGGGCCCGGACAGGGCTTTATGGCTACACCTTC
CDR3aa: CASRARTGLYGYTF

abundance: -
v_gene: TRBV10-3
d_gene: TRBD2
j_gene: TRBJ2-1
CDR3nt: TGTGCCATCAGTGAGTCGCTAGCGGGGGGGCGTGAGCAGTTCTTC
CDR3aa: CAISESLAGGREQFF

abundance: -
v_gene: TRBV7-9
d_gene: -
j_gene: TRBJ2-5
CDR3nt: TGTGCCAGCAGCCTACAAGAGACCCAGTACTTC
CDR3aa: CASSLQETQYF

abundance: -
v_gene: TRBV7-9
d_gene: TRBD2
j_gene: TRBJ2-5
CDR3nt: TGTGCCAGCAGCCGACTAGCGGGACTGGTAGAGACCCAGTACTTC
CDR3aa: CASSRLAGLVETQYF

abundance: -
v_gene: TRBV7-8
d_gene: -
j_gene: TRBJ2-5
CDR3nt: TGTGCCAGCAGCTTGAGACAGTTCCAAGAGACCCAGTACTTC
CDR3aa: CASSLRQFQETQYF

abundance: -
v_gene: TRBV18
d_gene: TRBD2
j_gene: TRBJ2-7
CDR3nt: TGTGCCAGCTCACCAGCCTCTAAAGCGGGGGGGCCGTACGAGCAGTACTTC
CDR3aa: CASSPASKAGGPYEQYF

abundance: -
v_gene: TRBV9
d_gene: TRBD1
j_gene: TRBJ2-2
CDR3nt: TGTGCCAGCAGCGTAGCTATGTCGTCTATACAGGGGGCGCATCCCGGGGAGCTGTTTTTT
CDR3aa: CASSVAMSSIQGAHPGELFF

abundance: -
v_gene: TRBV5-1
d_gene: -
j_gene: TRBJ1-6
CDR3nt: TGCGCCAGCAGCCCTACCGGGTCACCCCTCCACTTT
CDR3aa: CASSPTGSPLHF

abundance: few
v_gene: TRBV5-1
d_gene: -
j_gene: TRBJ1-4
CDR3nt: TGCGCCAGCAGCTTGTTTTCTCCAGTTGCAACTAATGAAAAACTGTTTTTT
CDR3aa: CASSLFSPVATNEKLFF

abundance: -
v_gene: TRBV4-2
d_gene: TRBD1
j_gene: TRBJ2-7
CDR3nt: TGTGCCAGCAGCCAAGGATCGGACAGGGATTACGAGCAGTACTTC
CDR3aa: CASSQGSDRDYEQYF

abundance: once
v_gene: TRBV19
d_gene: -
j_gene: TRBJ1-2
CDR3nt: TGTGCCAGTAGTATATCGGGATCTACTCGGGGCTATGGCTACACCTTC
CDR3aa: CASSISGSTRGYGYTF

abundance: once
v_gene: TRBV10-3
d_gene: TRBD1
j_gene: TRBJ2-3
CDR3nt: TGTGCCATCACCGAACAGGGGTACGGCACAGATACGCAGTATTTT
CDR3aa: CAITEQGYGTDTQYF

abundance: -
v_gene: TRBV5-6
d_gene: -
j_gene: TRBJ2-1
CDR3nt: TGTGCCAGCAGCTTCTTAAATGAGCAGTTCTTC
CDR3aa: CASSFLNEQFF

abundance: -
v_gene: TRBV6-1
d_gene: TRBD1
j_gene: TRBJ2-2
CDR3nt: TGTGCCAGCAGTGGACAGGGGGTAATAAACACCGGGGAGCTGTTTTTT
CDR3aa: CASSGQGVINTGELFF

abundance: -
v_gene: TRBV6-1
d_gene: -
j_gene: TRBJ1-5
CDR3nt: TGTGCCAGCAGTGAATATAGGCAGGGAAATCAGCCCCAGCATTTT
CDR3aa: CASSEYRQGNQPQHF

abundance: -
v_gene: TRBV30
d_gene: TRBD2
j_gene: TRBJ2-5
CDR3nt: TGTGCCTGGAGTGTTTATGGGACTAGCGGTACCTGGGCGGAGACCCAGTACTTC
CDR3aa: CAWSVYGTSGTWAETQYF

abundance: -
v_gene: TRBV4-1
d_gene: -
j_gene: TRBJ1-1
CDR3nt: TGCGCCAGCAGCCAAGTTCCGGGCGGGGCGCACACTGAAGCTTTCTTT
CDR3aa: CASSQVPGGAHTEAFF

abundance: few
v_gene: TRBV7-2
d_gene: -
j_gene: TRBJ2-7
CDR3nt: TGTGCCAGCAGCTCGTTCCTAGGAGATTCCTACGAGCAGTACTTC
CDR3aa: CASSSFLGDSYEQYF